This T cell receptor beta chain was identified during a study of blood T cells in healthy people across ages. Study-wide points: Observed TCR beta diversity per million T cells went down as age went up. This fall followed a roughly linear course with age.

With 9 bases clipped from V and 1 base from J, the junction kept 5 bases outside the gene matches. Germline loops: CDR1 MNHNY, CDR2 SVGAGI (reference sequence). The CDR3 loop spans 14 amino acids. In this sample, this clonotype turned up a few times. The target antigen is unknown. It was with a sample-barcoded 5' primer and a J-beta primer mix that a second PCR of roughly 6 to 11 cycles was run. Each cDNA molecule, via a template-switch adaptor with 12 random nucleotides, was tagged. TCRdb independently ran MiXCR on the 5' RACE reads; one entry per CDR3 protein. This sample has some 900,000 distinct CDR3 sequences, with around 30% found just once.

This receptor was identified in a woman of 80 years or more in good health. Sequencing used blood. This chain connects TRBV6-6 to TRBJ1-1, with 10 nucleotides matching TRBD1. The DNA for the CDR3 is TGTGCCAGTAGGACAGGGGGTGGGAACACTGAAGCTTTCTTT. It specifies CASRTGGGNTEAFF.